Listed below are T cell receptor beta chains from one sample, sequenced in a study of blood T cells in healthy people across ages. TCRdb re-derived calls from the 5' RACE reads in MiXCR, one entry per CDR3 protein. This sample has 870,000 or so distinct CDR3 sequences, with under 35% found just once. Sequenced: blood. Receptors were obtained from a woman aged 80 or older in good health. Each CDR3 is given with its conserved first and last residue. Fields, in order: J gene, D gene, V gene, CDR3 protein. A D gene is named only where the DNA matches it firmly.

>TRBJ2-3|TRBD2|TRBV7-9
CASSYLLAGGHTDTQYF
>TRBJ2-7|NA|TRBV3-1
CASSPAYGGYEQYF
>TRBJ2-1|TRBD1|TRBV15
CATSGGTGTFNEQFF
>TRBJ1-1|NA|TRBV5-1
CASSSTKTEAFF
>TRBJ1-4|NA|TRBV28
CASSFAGAQTNEKLFF
>TRBJ1-6|NA|TRBV12-3/TRBV12-4
CASSDSRSYNSPLHF
>TRBJ2-7|TRBD1|TRBV18
CASSRDRVGYEQYF
>TRBJ2-7|NA|TRBV7-2
CASSSSGAGAAYEQYF
>TRBJ2-3|NA|TRBV5-4
CASSPRPDLSTDTQYF
>TRBJ2-6|NA|TRBV11-2
CASSHIIPPGTAISGANVLTF
>TRBJ2-3|NA|TRBV20-1
CSAVRGLTGNTDTQYF
>TRBJ2-6|NA|TRBV6-2/TRBV6-3
CASSCPGGLAFSGANVLTF
>TRBJ2-7|TRBD1|TRBV11-2
CASSLGPLTGQGYEQYF
>TRBJ1-6|TRBD1|TRBV15
CATSRKQGGTYNSPLHF
>TRBJ2-1|TRBD1|TRBV6-2/TRBV6-3
CASSYSRTGSYNEQFF
>TRBJ2-3|NA|TRBV6-2/TRBV6-3
CASSYSPGRAFGTDTQYF
>TRBJ1-4|TRBD1|TRBV6-6
CASSYRIGQGADEKLFF
>TRBJ2-3|NA|TRBV7-6
CASSIRFNGLTGTDTQYF
>TRBJ1-1|NA|TRBV11-2
CASSLVSVTEAFF
>TRBJ2-7|NA|TRBV6-2/TRBV6-3
CASSYSPGEEQYF
>TRBJ2-5|NA|TRBV7-9
CASNLMGETQYF
>TRBJ1-1|TRBD1|TRBV12-3/TRBV12-4
CASTPFGDRCLNTEAFF
>TRBJ2-2|TRBD1|TRBV5-5
CASSWDRASTGELFF
>TRBJ2-1|NA|TRBV12-3/TRBV12-4
CASGTWEARSNEQFF
>TRBJ2-7|TRBD1|TRBV10-3
CAISEGTGTYEQYF
>TRBJ1-1|NA|TRBV10-3
CAISESRMNTEAFF
>TRBJ2-2|NA|TRBV20-1
CSAIGSADGELFF
>TRBJ1-2|NA|TRBV2
CASRMGEYGGYTF
>TRBJ1-1|NA|TRBV20-1
CSARGAGWNTEAFF
>TRBJ2-1|NA|TRBV29-1
CSVGASADEQFF
>TRBJ2-3|NA|TRBV24-1
CATSGGPSTDTQYF
>TRBJ2-7|NA|TRBV7-2
CASSLVSSSHEQYF
>TRBJ1-1|NA|TRBV7-8
CASSLAHSYIGTEAFF
>TRBJ1-2|TRBD1|TRBV6-4
CASSDPGTGDGRYTF
>TRBJ1-1|NA|TRBV2
CASSDLGTNTEAFF
>TRBJ1-2|NA|TRBV7-9
CASSDRDVGRSGYTF
>TRBJ2-5|NA|TRBV28
CTSSNGQQETQYF
>TRBJ2-1|TRBD1|TRBV10-3
CAISEQGATNEQFF
>NA|NA|TRBV11-2
CAGSLGTAKETQYF
>TRBJ2-1|NA|TRBV7-9
CASSSPYERYF
>TRBJ2-5|NA|TRBV15
CATSRDSGEETQYF
>TRBJ2-1|TRBD1|TRBV7-9
CASSLPGQYYNEQFF
>TRBJ2-3|TRBD2|TRBV20-1
CSAPAGGLSTDTQYF
>TRBJ2-1|TRBD1|TRBV27
CASNPDRGGYNEQFF
>TRBJ1-6|NA|TRBV9
CASSLTGSPSYNSPLHF
>TRBJ2-4|NA|TRBV20-1
CSAKGQFENIQYF
>TRBJ2-1|TRBD2|TRBV6-6
CASNGGGRGEQFF
>TRBJ1-6|NA|TRBV5-1
CASSLREARSPLHF
>TRBJ1-1|NA|TRBV19
CASSPDSRMNTEAFF